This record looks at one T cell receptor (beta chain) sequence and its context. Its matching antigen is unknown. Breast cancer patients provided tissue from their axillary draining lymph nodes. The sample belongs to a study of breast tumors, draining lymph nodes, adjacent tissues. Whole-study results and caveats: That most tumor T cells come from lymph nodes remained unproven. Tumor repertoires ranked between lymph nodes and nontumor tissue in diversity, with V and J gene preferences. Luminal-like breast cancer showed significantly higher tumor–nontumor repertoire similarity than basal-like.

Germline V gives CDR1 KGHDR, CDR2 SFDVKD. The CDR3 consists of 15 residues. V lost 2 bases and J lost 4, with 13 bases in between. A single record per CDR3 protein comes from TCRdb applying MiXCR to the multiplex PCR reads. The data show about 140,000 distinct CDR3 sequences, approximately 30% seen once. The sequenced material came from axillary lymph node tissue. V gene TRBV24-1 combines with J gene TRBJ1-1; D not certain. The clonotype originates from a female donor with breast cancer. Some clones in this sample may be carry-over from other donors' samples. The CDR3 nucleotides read TGTGCCACCAGTGATTCGAAAGGAGGGTTCACTGAAGCTTTCTTT. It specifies CATSDSKGGFTEAFF.